Below, one T cell receptor (beta chain) is given with its context. The entry originates in a study of blood T cell repertoires in COVID-19. Assay used: immunoSEQ multiplex PCR; TCRdb lists only in-frame clones, some missing. The sample shows around 50,000 clones, more than 70% of them seen only once. Germline CDR1 reads MGHRA; CDR2 reads YSYEKL. The CDR3 contains 16 residues. Between the trimmed V and J ends, which lost 2 bases and 0 bases, there was a span of 13 bases. The source material was peripheral blood. The receptor comes from a man aged 50-59 years with active COVID-19. The chain uses TRBV4-1 and TRBJ1-1; no clear D gene. The CDR3 DNA sequence: TGCGCCAGCAGCCAACCAGTAAAGACTGTGAACACTGAAGCTTTCTTT. It yields the protein CASSQPVKTVNTEAFF.